This TCR beta chain was captured in a study of identical twins. Study findings and constraints: For cord blood, abundant beta clonotypes had fewer insertions, unlike memory repertoires, which showed none. The study found that models underestimated out-of-frame TCR alpha sharing in monozygotic twins.

Deletions cut 2 bases from V and 3 bases from J, with 13 bases between. The CDR3 covers 16 residues. Remarks on this clonotype: Its matching antigen is unknown.

Each donor (without exception) was a healthy Caucasian. A universal primer site was incorporated via template switching, and the cDNA contained unique molecular identifiers. TCRdb re-analysed the 5' RACE reads in MiXCR, keeping a single row per CDR3 protein. Here the sample spans roughly 250,000 distinct CDR3 sequences, more than 13% being singletons. The sequenced sample consisted of memory (CD45RO+) T cells sorted from blood. The chain uses TRBV12-3 or TRBV12-4 and TRBJ2-2; D may be TRBD2 (7 bases). This TCR was recovered from a woman aged 18-29 years in good health. CDR3 region: CASSLRGGGHTGELFF. In DNA form, the CDR3 reads TGTGCCAGCAGTTTACGGGGAGGGGGACACACCGGGGAGCTGTTTTTT.